The rows below give T cell receptor beta chains drawn from one sample of a study of blood T cells in healthy people across ages. TCRdb itself ran the 5' RACE reads through MiXCR, one entry per CDR3 protein. The sample comprises roughly 1.4 million distinct CDR3 sequences, 59% of which are singletons, and about 6.3% rests with the top ten. The sequenced material came from blood. The receptors shown here come from a man younger than 35 in good health. Both conserved end residues are part of each CDR3. The order of the fields is J gene, V gene, D gene, clone size, CDR3 DNA, CDR3 protein. The D gene is left open where the match is weak. Size is stated for part of the rows, as once, few or many counts, or as a class when the clone is expanded.

>TRBJ2-3|TRBV20-1|.|few
TGCAGTGCTTCAGATAGCGGAGGAGGAGGAGATACGCAGTATTTT
CSASDSGGGGDTQYF
>TRBJ1-2|TRBV18|TRBD1|.
TGTGCCAGCTCACCACTGGGACAGGACTCCATAAACTATGGCTACACCTTC
CASSPLGQDSINYGYTF
>TRBJ1-1|TRBV29-1|.|.
TGCAGCGTTGAAGATATTAAGGGTGGTTTTACTGAAGCTTTCTTT
CSVEDIKGGFTEAFF
>TRBJ2-2|TRBV20-1|TRBD1|.
TGCAGTGCCACCCGACAGGGGGCTGGGGAGCTGTTTTTT
CSATRQGAGELFF
>TRBJ2-5|TRBV27|.|many
TGTGCCAGCAGTTTAAGATCAGCCTTAGCGGCGTGGGAGACCCAGTACTTC
CASSLRSALAAWETQYF
>TRBJ1-1|TRBV19|.|.
TGTGCCAGTAGTACGACAGCTATGAACACTGAAGCTTTCTTT
CASSTTAMNTEAFF
>TRBJ2-5|TRBV28|TRBD1|few
TGTGCCAGCAGTTACTTAGGGACAGCTCAAGGGACCCAGTACTTC
CASSYLGTAQGTQYF
>TRBJ2-7|TRBV6-2/TRBV6-3|.|.
TGTGCCAGCAGTGCAACGGGGGGCTATAGCTCCTACGAGCAGTACTTC
CASSATGGYSSYEQYF
>TRBJ1-1|TRBV29-1|.|.
TGCAGCGCCGGGGACTATGAAGCTTTCTTT
CSAGDYEAFF
>TRBJ2-1|TRBV5-1|TRBD2|.
TGCGCCAGCAGCCCCGACACCGGACTAGGCAATGAGCAGTTCTTC
CASSPDTGLGNEQFF
>TRBJ1-2|TRBV6-5|TRBD1|.
TGTGCCAGCAGTTACTGGGACAGGGGAGCCAACTATGGCTACACCTTC
CASSYWDRGANYGYTF
>TRBJ2-4|TRBV14|.|.
TGTGCCAGCAGCCTAGGACACCTAGGGGAGCAGTACTTC
CASSLGHLGEQYF
>TRBJ2-6|TRBV29-1|.|few
TGCAGCGTTGAGGGGGTGACCGGGGCCAACGTCCTGACTTTC
CSVEGVTGANVLTF
>TRBJ2-7|TRBV20-1|TRBD1|.
TGCAGTGCTAGAGATCAAGGACAGGGCAACGAGCAGTACTTC
CSARDQGQGNEQYF
>TRBJ1-1|TRBV7-9|.|few
TGTGCCAGCAGCTTAGATGTATGGAGCACTGAAGCTTTCTTT
CASSLDVWSTEAFF
>TRBJ2-3|TRBV4-2|TRBD1|.
TGTGCCAGCAGCCTCCGGGACAGGGTGCCAGATACGCAGTATTTT
CASSLRDRVPDTQYF
>TRBJ1-1|TRBV27|.|.
TGTGCCAGCAGTTCAACAGTGGGTTTGTACGTGACTGAAGCTTTCTTT
CASSSTVGLYVTEAFF
>TRBJ1-1|TRBV4-1|.|many
TGCGCCAGCAGCCAAGGGGTGAACACTGAAGCTTTCTTT
CASSQGVNTEAFF
>TRBJ1-5|TRBV12-3/TRBV12-4|.|.
TGTGCCAGCAGTCCCTCGGGGAATAGCAATCAGCCCCAGCATTTT
CASSPSGNSNQPQHF
>TRBJ1-1|TRBV7-9|TRBD1|.
TGTGCCAGCAGTTCCGGGACAGGGGTATCCACTGAAGCTTTCTTT
CASSSGTGVSTEAFF
>TRBJ2-2|TRBV3-1|.|.
TGTGCCAGCAGCCTTCGTGGCGGACTGAAAGGGTACAACACCGGGGAGCTGTTTTTT
CASSLRGGLKGYNTGELFF
>TRBJ2-7|TRBV10-1|.|.
TGCGCCAGCAGTGAGTCTCAGGGGGGTTCCTACGAGCAGTACTTC
CASSESQGGSYEQYF
>TRBJ2-1|TRBV13|.|few
TGTGCCAGCAGCTTAGGCGTGGTTAGCAATGAGCAGTTCTTC
CASSLGVVSNEQFF